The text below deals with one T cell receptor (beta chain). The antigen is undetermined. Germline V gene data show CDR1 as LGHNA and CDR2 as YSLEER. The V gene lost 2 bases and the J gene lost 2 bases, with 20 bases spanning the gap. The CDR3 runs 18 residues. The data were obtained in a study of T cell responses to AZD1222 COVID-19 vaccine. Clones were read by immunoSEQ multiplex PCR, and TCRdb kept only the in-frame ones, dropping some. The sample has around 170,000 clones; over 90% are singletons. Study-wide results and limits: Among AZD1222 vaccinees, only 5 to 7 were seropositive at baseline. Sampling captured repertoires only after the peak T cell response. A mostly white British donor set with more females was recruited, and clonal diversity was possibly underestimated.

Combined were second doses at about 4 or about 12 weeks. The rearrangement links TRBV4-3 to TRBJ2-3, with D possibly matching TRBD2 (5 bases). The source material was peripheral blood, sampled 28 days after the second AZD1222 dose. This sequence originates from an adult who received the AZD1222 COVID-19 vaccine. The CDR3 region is CASSQQEATSYFTDTQYF. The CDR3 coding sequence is TGCGCCAGCAGCCAACAGGAGGCTACTTCCTACTTCACAGATACGCAGTATTTT.